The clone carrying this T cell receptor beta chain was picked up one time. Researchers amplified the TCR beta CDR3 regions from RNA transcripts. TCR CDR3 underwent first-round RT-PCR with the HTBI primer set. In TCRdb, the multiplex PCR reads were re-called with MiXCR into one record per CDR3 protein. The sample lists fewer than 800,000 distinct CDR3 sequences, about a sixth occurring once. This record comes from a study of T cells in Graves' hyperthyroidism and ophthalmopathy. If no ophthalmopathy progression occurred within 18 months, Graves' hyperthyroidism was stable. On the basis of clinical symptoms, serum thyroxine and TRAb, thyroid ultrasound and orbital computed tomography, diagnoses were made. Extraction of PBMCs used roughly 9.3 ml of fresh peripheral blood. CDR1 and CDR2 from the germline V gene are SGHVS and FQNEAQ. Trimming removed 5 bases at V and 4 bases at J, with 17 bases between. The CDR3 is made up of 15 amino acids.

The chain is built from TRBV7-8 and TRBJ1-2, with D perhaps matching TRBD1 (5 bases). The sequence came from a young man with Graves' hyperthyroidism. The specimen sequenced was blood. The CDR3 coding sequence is TGTGCCAGCAGCCCGTGGGGCCGGACTACCTATGGCTACACCTTC. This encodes CASSPWGRTTYGYTF.